The rows below give T cell receptor beta chains drawn from one sample of a study of blood T cell repertoires in COVID-19. Measured with immunoSEQ multiplex PCR; TCRdb has only the in-frame clones, and not every one. This sample has approximately 53,000 clones, with around 80% found just once. The specimen sequenced was peripheral blood. Receptors were obtained from an older woman with acute or convalescent COVID-19. The CDR3 runs from the conserved cysteine through the conserved F or W. D genes are given only for firm matches. Expanded clones get a size class; other rows say once, few or many, or leave the size out.

clone size	V gene	CDR3 length	D gene	J gene	CDR3 protein	CDR3 DNA
.	TRBV24-1	15	.	TRBJ1-5	CATGGEGRANQPQHF	TGTGCCACCGGGGGGGAGGGGAGGGCCAATCAGCCCCAGCATTTT
.	TRBV6-5	14	TRBD1	TRBJ1-2	CASRLRTGGYGYTF	TGTGCCAGCAGACTTAGGACAGGGGGCTATGGCTACACCTTC
.	TRBV4-1	16	.	TRBJ1-3	CASSQDSGLSGNAIYF	TGCGCCAGCAGCCAAGATTCAGGGCTCTCTGGAAACGCCATATATTTT
.	TRBV6-1	13	.	TRBJ2-7	CASSDRVVYEQYF	TGTGCCAGCAGTGACAGGGTCGTCTACGAGCAGTACTTC
.	TRBV30	14	.	TRBJ1-3	CAWSADSSGNTIYF	TGTGCCTGGAGTGCAGACAGCTCTGGAAACACCATATATTTT
.	TRBV4-1	12	TRBD2	TRBJ2-5	CASSHPGGTQYF	TGCGCCAGCAGCCATCCGGGGGGGACCCAGTACTTC
.	TRBV9	15	.	TRBJ1-1	CASSVATGERAEAFF	TGTGCCAGCAGCGTAGCTACGGGGGAGCGAGCTGAAGCTTTCTTT
many	TRBV25-1	12	.	TRBJ1-2	CASSEQGYGYTF	TGTGCCAGCAGTGAACAGGGCTATGGCTACACCTTC
once	TRBV30	14	.	TRBJ2-3	CAWSRGGASDTQYF	TGTGCCTGGAGTCGTGGGGGGGCCTCAGATACGCAGTATTTT
.	TRBV18	13	.	TRBJ1-1	CASLPTNRVEAFF	TGTGCCAGCTTACCGACCAACAGGGTGGAAGCTTTCTTT
.	TRBV23-1	16	.	TRBJ1-1	CASSQLGHDADTEAFF	TGCGCCAGCAGTCAGCTAGGACATGACGCGGACACTGAAGCTTTCTTT
.	TRBV6-5	14	.	TRBJ1-6	CASRETGDRSPLHF	TGTGCCAGCAGGGAGACCGGAGATAGATCACCCCTCCACTTT
.	TRBV27	14	.	TRBJ2-7	CASRQGPRLGKQYF	TGTGCCAGCAGGCAGGGGCCCCGCTTGGGAAAGCAGTACTTC
.	TRBV5-1	15	TRBD1	TRBJ2-2	CASSSGTGNYGELFF	TGCGCCAGCTCCTCCGGGACAGGGAATTACGGGGAGCTGTTTTTT
.	TRBV29-1	13	TRBD2	TRBJ2-4	CSARGLAGNIQYF	TGCAGCGCCCGAGGCCTAGCGGGGAACATTCAGTACTTC
.	TRBV6-6	18	TRBD1	TRBJ1-1	CASSPRTGTGGGATEAFF	TGTGCCAGCAGTCCCCGGACGGGGACAGGGGGAGGTGCCACTGAAGCTTTCTTT
.	TRBV7-6	13	.	TRBJ2-2	CASSLGGNGELFF	TGTGCCAGCAGCTTAGGCGGGAATGGGGAGCTGTTTTTT
once	TRBV24-1	16	TRBD1	TRBJ2-1	CATSDPPGTGGNEQFF	TGTGCCACCAGTGATCCCCCCGGGACAGGGGGCAATGAGCAGTTCTTC
few	TRBV5-1	13	.	TRBJ2-7	CASSLAGVGEQYF	TGCGCCAGCAGCTTGGCAGGGGTGGGCGAGCAGTACTTC
.	TRBV7-9	16	.	TRBJ1-6	CASSSQTPGGNSPLHF	TGTGCCAGCAGCTCGCAGACCCCAGGAGGAAATTCACCCCTCCACTTT
.	TRBV2	14	.	TRBJ2-7	CASNRQGFDYEQYF	TGTGCCAGCAACAGGCAGGGTTTTGACTACGAGCAGTACTTC
.	TRBV5-1	14	TRBD2	TRBJ2-1	CASSPGGGADEQFF	TGCGCCAGCAGCCCCGGGGGGGGAGCCGATGAGCAGTTCTTC
.	TRBV7-9	15	TRBD1	TRBJ2-2	CASSLGDRGPGELFF	TGTGCCAGCAGCTTAGGTGACAGGGGGCCCGGGGAGCTGTTTTTT
.	TRBV11-1	15	TRBD2	TRBJ2-3	CASSRSGGDTDTQYF	TGTGCCAGCAGTCGAAGCGGGGGTGACACAGATACGCAGTATTTT
.	TRBV27	15	TRBD2	TRBJ2-3	CASSQTSGGSDTQYF	TGTGCCAGCAGCCAAACTAGCGGGGGGAGCGATACGCAGTATTTT
.	TRBV2	12	.	TRBJ1-2	CASLWVGDGYTF	TGTGCCAGCCTCTGGGTAGGGGATGGCTACACCTTC
.	TRBV24-1	17	TRBD1	TRBJ1-2	CATSDPYPGTGVWGYTF	TGTGCCACCAGTGATCCCTATCCTGGGACAGGGGTTTGGGGCTACACCTTC
once	TRBV5-4	14	.	TRBJ2-7	CASSLDEGTYEQYF	TGTGCCAGCAGCTTGGATGAGGGGACTTACGAGCAGTACTTC
.	TRBV4-1	15	.	TRBJ1-1	CASSQDLRGYTEAFF	TGCGCCAGCAGCCAAGATCTACGCGGATACACTGAAGCTTTCTTT
.	TRBV5-5	13	.	TRBJ2-7	CASSLSGWDEQYF	TGTGCCAGCAGCTTGTCAGGGTGGGACGAGCAGTACTTC
.	TRBV27	16	TRBD1	TRBJ2-7	CASSPASGQGLLEQYF	TGTGCCAGCAGCCCGGCCTCGGGACAGGGGCTATTGGAGCAGTACTTC
.	TRBV30	12	.	TRBJ1-5	CAWDGQNQPQHF	TGTGCCTGGGACGGACAGAATCAGCCCCAGCATTTT
few	TRBV28	15	.	TRBJ1-6	CASSPPQGGISPLHF	TGTGCCAGCAGCCCCCCACAGGGTGGAATTTCACCCCTCCACTTT
.	TRBV6-1	14	TRBD1	TRBJ1-6	CASSEGTGDARVHF	TGTGCCAGCAGTGAAGGGACAGGGGATGCAAGGGTCCACTTT
.	TRBV6-2/TRBV6-3	12	.	TRBJ1-1	CASSQAYTEAFF	TGTGCCAGCAGTCAGGCCTACACTGAAGCTTTCTTT
.	TRBV11-3	14	TRBD2	TRBJ2-3	CASSPTGGLDTQYF	TGTGCCAGCAGCCCCACCGGGGGGTTAGATACGCAGTATTTT
.	TRBV6-5	15	TRBD1	TRBJ1-5	CASSYVQGSNQPQHF	TGTGCCAGCAGTTACGTACAGGGGAGCAATCAGCCCCAGCATTTT
.	TRBV5-6	15	TRBD1	TRBJ2-5	CASSLAGQGQETQYF	TGTGCCAGCAGCTTGGCGGGACAGGGCCAAGAGACCCAGTACTTC
.	TRBV7-9	12	.	TRBJ1-1	CASSFLDTEAFF	TGTGCCAGCAGCTTTCTAGACACTGAAGCTTTCTTT
.	TRBV18	13	TRBD1	TRBJ1-4	CASSLTGYEKLFF	TGTGCCAGCTCACTGACAGGGTACGAAAAACTGTTTTTT
.	TRBV11-2	15	.	TRBJ1-1	CASSQEGAMNTEAFF	TGTGCCAGCAGCCAAGAAGGGGCCATGAACACTGAAGCTTTCTTT
.	TRBV9	14	.	TRBJ1-5	CASSVAPGVQPQHF	TGTGCCAGCAGCGTAGCTCCAGGGGTTCAGCCCCAGCATTTT
.	TRBV4-3	17	.	TRBJ2-2	CASSQGTRAANTGELFF	TGCGCCAGCAGCCAAGGGACCAGGGCCGCGAACACCGGGGAGCTGTTTTTT
.	TRBV27	14	TRBD1	TRBJ1-5	CASSQQGAGQPQHF	TGTGCCAGCAGCCAACAGGGGGCGGGACAGCCCCAGCATTTT
.	TRBV19	14	.	TRBJ1-1	CASSIDSTNTEAFF	TGTGCCAGTAGTATAGATTCTACGAACACTGAAGCTTTCTTT
.	TRBV7-9	12	.	TRBJ2-2	CASSLQGGELFF	TGTGCCAGCAGCTTACAGGGCGGGGAGCTGTTTTTT
once	TRBV6-5	13	TRBD1	TRBJ1-3	CASGTGYGNTIYF	TGTGCCAGCGGGACAGGGTATGGAAACACCATATATTTT
once	TRBV10-3	15	TRBD2	TRBJ2-3	CAISESSGGTDTQYF	TGTGCCATCAGTGAGTCAAGCGGGGGCACAGATACGCAGTATTTT
.	TRBV11-2	15	.	TRBJ2-3	CASSLLGGARDTQYF	TGTGCCAGCAGCCTCTTAGGGGGGGCGCGGGATACGCAGTATTTT
.	TRBV7-2	16	TRBD2	TRBJ2-7	CASSSTPLFSGNEQYF	TGTGCCAGCAGCTCTACCCCCCTATTTAGCGGGAACGAGCAGTACTTC
.	TRBV4-1	15	.	TRBJ2-7	CASSPRGGQSYEQYF	TGCGCCAGCAGCCCTAGGGGGGGGCAGTCCTACGAGCAGTACTTC
.	TRBV7-9	12	.	TRBJ2-1	CASSLVFDEQFF	TGTGCCAGCAGCTTAGTATTCGATGAGCAGTTCTTC
.	TRBV14	15	TRBD2	TRBJ2-1	CASSQDELAGDEQFF	TGTGCCAGCAGCCAAGATGAACTAGCGGGGGATGAGCAGTTCTTC
.	TRBV18	14	.	TRBJ2-3	CASSPQSGQDTQYF	TGTGCCAGCTCACCACAAAGCGGTCAAGATACGCAGTATTTT
.	TRBV6-5	14	.	TRBJ1-1	CASSRVSEDTEAFF	TGTGCCAGCTCCCGGGTCTCAGAGGACACTGAAGCTTTCTTT
few	TRBV7-2	15	.	TRBJ1-3	CASSLATGAGNTIYF	TGTGCCAGCAGCTTAGCGACGGGGGCTGGAAACACCATATATTTT